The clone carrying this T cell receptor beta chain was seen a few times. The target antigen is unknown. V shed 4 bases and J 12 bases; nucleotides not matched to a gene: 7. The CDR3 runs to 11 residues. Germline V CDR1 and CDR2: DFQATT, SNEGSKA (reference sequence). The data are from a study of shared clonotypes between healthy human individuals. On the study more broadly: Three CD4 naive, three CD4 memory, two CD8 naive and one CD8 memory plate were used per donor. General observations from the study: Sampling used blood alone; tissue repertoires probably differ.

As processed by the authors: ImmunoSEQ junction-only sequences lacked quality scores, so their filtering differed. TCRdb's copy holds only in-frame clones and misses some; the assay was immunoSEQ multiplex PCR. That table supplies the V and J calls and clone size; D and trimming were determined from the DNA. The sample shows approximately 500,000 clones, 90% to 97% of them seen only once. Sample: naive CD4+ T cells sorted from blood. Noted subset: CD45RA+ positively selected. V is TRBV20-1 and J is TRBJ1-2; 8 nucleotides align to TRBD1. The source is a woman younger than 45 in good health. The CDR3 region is CSATLGTGDTF. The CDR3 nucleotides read TGCAGTGCTACCCTTGGGACAGGAGACACCTTC.